This T cell receptor (beta chain) was sequenced during a study of blood T cells in healthy people across ages. Across the study: The capture of about one barcoded beta molecule per two T cells was achieved by template switching. Findings and limits, study-wide: As age increased, TCR beta diversity per million T cells fell in a roughly linear fashion. There were more naive CD4+ cells and higher diversity in long-lived donors than in aged donors.

A second PCR of 7 to 11 cycles used a sample-barcoded 5' primer and a J-beta primer mix. TCRdb redid the calling of the 5' RACE reads with MiXCR, one entry per CDR3 protein. The table shows roughly 1,500,000 distinct CDR3 sequences, with roughly 32% occurring only once. With each sample, at least 5 micrograms of total RNA were extracted. Concerning this clonotype itself: Its antigen is still unknown.

The CDR3 extends over 15 amino acids. V trimming: 1 base; J trimming: 5 bases; junction bases outside the gene matches: 7. In germline, CDR1 is MGHRA, CDR2 YSYEKL. The receptor comes from a woman aged 30 to 39 in good health. The genes are TRBV4-1 and TRBJ2-7; TRBD2 matches at 8 bases. Material: blood. The CDR3 spells CASSQVLSGGDEQYF. The CDR3 DNA follows: TGCGCCAGCAGCCAAGTATTATCCGGGGGGGACGAGCAGTACTTC.